This TCR beta chain derives from a study of regulatory T cells in long-lasting Graves disease. Germline V CDR1 and CDR2: SGDLS, YYNGEE. The CDR3 sequence is 16 residues long. Trimming stripped 3 bases from V and 2 bases from J, with 16 bases between. CDR3 regions were amplified by Arm-PCR using iRepertoire HTBI primers to build TCR beta libraries. Each CDR3 protein gets one entry after TCRdb re-called the multiplex PCR reads with MiXCR. The data show 450,000 to 700,000 distinct CDR3 sequences, with about 14% seen just once and roughly 9.7% held by the top ten. Time point: newly diagnosed GD, antithyroid drugs for less than 3 months. Making the TCR library involved RNA that had been extracted from PBMCs. The same data also went into a second study, on T cells in Graves' hyperthyroidism and ophthalmopathy.

The starting material was peripheral blood mononuclear cells (PBMCs), obtained at new diagnosis, from a patient treated with antithyroid drugs. The TCR comes from a man aged 25-45 years with Graves disease. This chain connects TRBV9 to TRBJ2-3; perhaps TRBD1 as D (5 bases). DNA for the CDR3: TGTGCCAGCAGCGCCGATTTACAGGCTTCCACAGATACGCAGTATTTT. Amino acids: CASSADLQASTDTQYF. Looking up the rest from reference TRBV9 and TRBJ2-3 gives the full variable domain: DSGVTQTPKHLITATGQRVTLRCSPRSGDLSVYWYQQSLDQGLQFLIQYYNGEERAKGNILERFSAQQFPDLHSELNLSSLELGDSALYFCASSADLQASTDTQYFGPGTRLTVL.